Described below is a single TCR beta chain sequence and its context. The antigen remains unidentified. UMI-labeled 5' RACE yielded the TRB cDNA libraries. TCRdb derives one entry per CDR3 protein from the 5' RACE reads, leaving out DNA. The specimen's table records some 48,000 distinct CDR3 sequences. Per the germline V gene, CDR1 is SGHKS and CDR2 is YYEKEE (reference sequence). The CDR3 is made up of 15 amino acids. In triplicate, each CD8+ T cell subset was sorted at around 290,000 cells per replicate. Naive cells were sorted as CD45RO-, CCR7+, CD27+ and CD95-. The record originates from a study of CXCR3-negative and CXCR3-positive naive CD8 T cells. General study points: Similar TRBV-TRBJ usage was seen in naive cells (both CXCR3-negative and CXCR3-positive), but memory cells differed. Naive CXCR3-positive cells had TRB CDR3s more hydrophobic than those of CXCR3-negative naive cells.

The sequence derives from a human donor in good health. Some clones in this sample may be carry-over from other donors' samples. The chain links TRBV5-5 to TRBJ2-1; TCRdb's D gene call, TRBD1, goes unchecked for lack of DNA. Sequenced: naive CXCR3- CD8+ T cells from blood. This sample's subset: CD45RO-CCR7+CD27+CD95- naive CD8+ T cells lacking CXCR3 (TNR3-). The CDR3 sequence: CASSLDSNPGNEQFF.